This is a list of T cell receptor beta chains from one sample in a study of Ad26.COV2.S vaccination and SARS-CoV-2 variants. This table comes from immunoSEQ multiplex PCR, and its TCRdb copy is limited to in-frame clones, with some not included. The sample includes about 330,000 clones, under 90% seen only once; the top ten take 5% to 6.5%. Specimen: peripheral blood, collected in a trial of Ad26.COV2.S vaccine versus placebo. The receptors shown here come from a person between 18 and 60 years old who received the Ad26.COV2.S COVID-19 vaccine or a placebo. CDR3s include the opening cysteine and the closing phenylalanine or tryptophan. Each record gives: CDR3 length, clone size, J gene, V gene, D gene, CDR3 DNA, CDR3 protein. D genes are given only for firm matches. Clone size is not always given. Where it is, it says once, few, many or a class for expanded clones.

CDR3 length: 14; clone size: .; J gene: TRBJ2-3; V gene: TRBV29-1; D gene: TRBD2; CDR3 DNA: TGCAGCGGCCTCGATAGCGGGAGGACTGGAACGCAGTATTTT; CDR3 protein: CSGLDSGRTGTQYF
CDR3 length: 14; clone size: .; J gene: TRBJ1-2; V gene: TRBV19; D gene: .; CDR3 DNA: TGTGCCAGTTTGCAGGGTAATATGGACTATGGCTACACCTTC; CDR3 protein: CASLQGNMDYGYTF
CDR3 length: 12; clone size: .; J gene: TRBJ2-7; V gene: TRBV9; D gene: TRBD1; CDR3 DNA: TGTGCCAGCCGGAGTTCAGGGGGTGAGCAGTACTTC; CDR3 protein: CASRSSGGEQYF
CDR3 length: 11; clone size: .; J gene: TRBJ2-3; V gene: TRBV25-1; D gene: .; CDR3 DNA: TGTGCCAGCACCCAACGAGATGGGCAGTATTTT; CDR3 protein: CASTQRDGQYF
CDR3 length: 13; clone size: .; J gene: TRBJ2-1; V gene: TRBV9; D gene: TRBD2; CDR3 DNA: TGTGCCAGCAGCGTAGACGGGAGGGCCGACCCGTTCTTC; CDR3 protein: CASSVDGRADPFF
CDR3 length: 17; clone size: .; J gene: TRBJ2-3; V gene: TRBV9; D gene: .; CDR3 DNA: TGTGCCAGCAGCAACCCCCAGGGGGGGATACCGACAGATACGCAGTATTTT; CDR3 protein: CASSNPQGGIPTDTQYF
CDR3 length: 12; clone size: .; J gene: TRBJ1-1; V gene: TRBV7-9; D gene: .; CDR3 DNA: TGTGCCAGCAGTAGCAGGGACACTGAAGCTTTCTTT; CDR3 protein: CASSSRDTEAFF
CDR3 length: 14; clone size: .; J gene: TRBJ2-1; V gene: TRBV2; D gene: .; CDR3 DNA: TGTGCCAGTAAAAAGGGTGAGTCCTACAATGAGCAGTTCTTC; CDR3 protein: CASKKGESYNEQFF
CDR3 length: 16; clone size: .; J gene: TRBJ2-4; V gene: TRBV11-1; D gene: TRBD2; CDR3 DNA: TGTGCCAGCAGCTTAGGGAGCGGGAGAGCCAAAAACATTCAGTACTTC; CDR3 protein: CASSLGSGRAKNIQYF
CDR3 length: 13; clone size: .; J gene: TRBJ1-3; V gene: TRBV3-1/TRBV3-2; D gene: .; CDR3 DNA: TGTGCCAGCAGCCCGGAAGCTGGAAACACCATATATTTT; CDR3 protein: CASSPEAGNTIYF
CDR3 length: 16; clone size: .; J gene: TRBJ2-1; V gene: TRBV7-2; D gene: TRBD2; CDR3 DNA: TGTGCCAGCAGCCCAGGGAGCGGGCGGGAGAACAGTGAGCAGTTCTTC; CDR3 protein: CASSPGSGRENSEQFF
CDR3 length: 14; clone size: once; J gene: TRBJ2-5; V gene: TRBV7-2; D gene: TRBD2; CDR3 DNA: TGTGCCAGCAGCTTAGTAGCGGGAGGAGGGACCCAGTACTTC; CDR3 protein: CASSLVAGGGTQYF
CDR3 length: 12; clone size: .; J gene: TRBJ1-1; V gene: TRBV6-5; D gene: .; CDR3 DNA: TGTGCCACCGGGGACGGATACACTGAAGCTTTCTTT; CDR3 protein: CATGDGYTEAFF
CDR3 length: 17; clone size: .; J gene: TRBJ2-5; V gene: TRBV18; D gene: TRBD2; CDR3 DNA: TGTGCCAGCTCACCGGACGGATTAGCGGGAGTGGGAGAGACCCAGTACTTC; CDR3 protein: CASSPDGLAGVGETQYF
CDR3 length: 13; clone size: .; J gene: TRBJ1-2; V gene: TRBV12-3/TRBV12-4; D gene: .; CDR3 DNA: TGTGCCATCACCCCTCCCGGGGGCTATGGCTACACCTTC; CDR3 protein: CAITPPGGYGYTF
CDR3 length: 14; clone size: .; J gene: TRBJ2-7; V gene: TRBV25-1; D gene: .; CDR3 DNA: TGTGCCAGCAGTGAATTCCCAGGAACCTACGAGCAGTACTTC; CDR3 protein: CASSEFPGTYEQYF
CDR3 length: 15; clone size: .; J gene: TRBJ2-1; V gene: TRBV7-3; D gene: .; CDR3 DNA: TGTGCCAGCAGCCAGACAGAGCTCCCTCGGAATGAGCAGTTCTTC; CDR3 protein: CASSQTELPRNEQFF
CDR3 length: 14; clone size: .; J gene: TRBJ2-2; V gene: TRBV27; D gene: .; CDR3 DNA: TGTGCCAGCACTACAGGGAGGAACACCGGGGAGCTGTTTTTT; CDR3 protein: CASTTGRNTGELFF
CDR3 length: 15; clone size: .; J gene: TRBJ1-4; V gene: TRBV11-3; D gene: TRBD1; CDR3 DNA: TGTGCCAGCAGCTCGTATACAGGGGACGCTGAAAAACTGTTTTTT; CDR3 protein: CASSSYTGDAEKLFF
CDR3 length: 15; clone size: .; J gene: TRBJ2-1; V gene: TRBV3-1/TRBV3-2; D gene: TRBD1; CDR3 DNA: TGTGCCAGCAGCCCATGGACAGGGATGGGGAATGAGCAGTTCTTC; CDR3 protein: CASSPWTGMGNEQFF
CDR3 length: 14; clone size: .; J gene: TRBJ2-1; V gene: TRBV27; D gene: .; CDR3 DNA: TGTGCCAGCAGTTTATCCCCACCCTACAATGAGCAGTTCTTC; CDR3 protein: CASSLSPPYNEQFF
CDR3 length: 14; clone size: .; J gene: TRBJ1-2; V gene: TRBV27; D gene: .; CDR3 DNA: TGTGCCAGCAGAACGACAGGAGCTAACTATGGCTACACCTTC; CDR3 protein: CASRTTGANYGYTF
CDR3 length: 14; clone size: .; J gene: TRBJ1-1; V gene: TRBV18; D gene: .; CDR3 DNA: TGTGCCAGCTCGCGCCTGCCGGGGGATACTGAAGCTTTCTTT; CDR3 protein: CASSRLPGDTEAFF
CDR3 length: 16; clone size: .; J gene: TRBJ2-3; V gene: TRBV28; D gene: TRBD2; CDR3 DNA: TGTGCCAGCAGTCCGGGACTAGCAGAAAGCACAGATACGCAGTATTTT; CDR3 protein: CASSPGLAESTDTQYF
CDR3 length: 14; clone size: .; J gene: TRBJ2-5; V gene: TRBV11-3; D gene: TRBD1; CDR3 DNA: TGTGCCAGCAGCACTACAGGGGGCGCAGAGACCCAGTACTTC; CDR3 protein: CASSTTGGAETQYF
CDR3 length: 15; clone size: .; J gene: TRBJ2-1; V gene: TRBV6-6; D gene: .; CDR3 DNA: TGTGCCAGCAGACTGTCAGGGGACCACCCGGTGGAGCAGTTCTTC; CDR3 protein: CASRLSGDHPVEQFF
CDR3 length: 12; clone size: .; J gene: TRBJ2-3; V gene: TRBV7-2; D gene: .; CDR3 DNA: TGTGCCAGCATCGCTGACTTCAATACGCAGTATTTT; CDR3 protein: CASIADFNTQYF
CDR3 length: 15; clone size: .; J gene: TRBJ2-5; V gene: TRBV6-1; D gene: TRBD1; CDR3 DNA: TGTGCCAGCAGTCCAGGGGGCTCAAGAGAAGAGACCCAGTACTTC; CDR3 protein: CASSPGGSREETQYF
CDR3 length: 14; clone size: .; J gene: TRBJ1-2; V gene: TRBV5-6; D gene: TRBD1; CDR3 DNA: TGTGCCAGCAGCCTACCGACAGGGCACTATGGCTACACCTTC; CDR3 protein: CASSLPTGHYGYTF
CDR3 length: 13; clone size: once; J gene: TRBJ1-4; V gene: TRBV7-2; D gene: .; CDR3 DNA: TGTGCCAGCAGCTTAGCCCGTAATGAAAAACTGTTTTTT; CDR3 protein: CASSLARNEKLFF
CDR3 length: 13; clone size: .; J gene: TRBJ2-5; V gene: TRBV28; D gene: .; CDR3 DNA: TGTGCCAGCTTTCAGCGGCGAAAAGAGACCCAGTACTTC; CDR3 protein: CASFQRRKETQYF
CDR3 length: 13; clone size: .; J gene: TRBJ1-1; V gene: TRBV11-2; D gene: .; CDR3 DNA: TGTGCCAGCAGCTTAGGCAGCCACACTGAAGCTTTCTTT; CDR3 protein: CASSLGSHTEAFF
CDR3 length: 14; clone size: .; J gene: TRBJ1-1; V gene: TRBV25-1; D gene: .; CDR3 DNA: TGTGCCAGCAGTGACACCCAGGGAACCACTGAAGCTTTCTTT; CDR3 protein: CASSDTQGTTEAFF
CDR3 length: 13; clone size: .; J gene: TRBJ1-5; V gene: TRBV27; D gene: .; CDR3 DNA: TGTGCCAGCAGCTCGGCGGCCGGGCAGCCCCAGCATTTT; CDR3 protein: CASSSAAGQPQHF
CDR3 length: 16; clone size: .; J gene: TRBJ1-1; V gene: TRBV7-2; D gene: .; CDR3 DNA: TGTGCCAGCAGCTACACCGCGTCGGCAGGGTGGCCTGAAGCTTTCTTT; CDR3 protein: CASSYTASAGWPEAFF
CDR3 length: 17; clone size: .; J gene: TRBJ1-4; V gene: TRBV18; D gene: .; CDR3 DNA: TGTGCCAGCTCACCAACGGCTGGGGGGGGCCGGCTTGAAAAACTGTTTTTT; CDR3 protein: CASSPTAGGGRLEKLFF
CDR3 length: 11; clone size: .; J gene: TRBJ2-7; V gene: TRBV5-4; D gene: .; CDR3 DNA: TGTGCCAGCAGCCTGGGGGAGGATCGTTCCTTC; CDR3 protein: CASSLGEDRSF
CDR3 length: 16; clone size: .; J gene: TRBJ1-5; V gene: TRBV18; D gene: .; CDR3 DNA: TGTGCCAGCTCCTGGGGGGGCCGGGGTAGCAATCAGCCCCAGCATTTT; CDR3 protein: CASSWGGRGSNQPQHF
CDR3 length: 12; clone size: .; J gene: TRBJ1-1; V gene: TRBV6-6; D gene: .; CDR3 DNA: TGTGCCAGCACGCCTAGAGACACTGAAGCTTTCTTT; CDR3 protein: CASTPRDTEAFF
CDR3 length: 15; clone size: .; J gene: TRBJ2-3; V gene: TRBV7-2; D gene: .; CDR3 DNA: TGTGCCAGCAGCTTAGGGGGGGCCACCACAGATACGCAGTATTTT; CDR3 protein: CASSLGGATTDTQYF
CDR3 length: 14; clone size: .; J gene: TRBJ1-3; V gene: TRBV5-6; D gene: .; CDR3 DNA: TGTGCCAGCAGCTTGGCAGGGGTCGGAAACACCATATATTTT; CDR3 protein: CASSLAGVGNTIYF
CDR3 length: 13; clone size: .; J gene: TRBJ1-4; V gene: TRBV12-3/TRBV12-4; D gene: .; CDR3 DNA: TGTGCCAGCACCGTATCGGCGGATGAAAAACTGTTTTTT; CDR3 protein: CASTVSADEKLFF
CDR3 length: 15; clone size: .; J gene: TRBJ1-1; V gene: TRBV4-1; D gene: .; CDR3 DNA: TGCGCCAGCAGCCAAGATCCGGGTATGGACACTGAAGCTTTCTTT; CDR3 protein: CASSQDPGMDTEAFF
CDR3 length: 14; clone size: once; J gene: TRBJ1-1; V gene: TRBV6-5; D gene: TRBD1; CDR3 DNA: TGTGCCAGCAGTCACGGACAGGGGGTAGGTGAAGCTTTCTTT; CDR3 protein: CASSHGQGVGEAFF
CDR3 length: 15; clone size: .; J gene: TRBJ1-1; V gene: TRBV10-3; D gene: .; CDR3 DNA: TGTGCCATCAGCGACCCCGGACAGATGAACACTGAAGCTTTCTTT; CDR3 protein: CAISDPGQMNTEAFF
CDR3 length: 15; clone size: .; J gene: TRBJ2-1; V gene: TRBV3-1/TRBV3-2; D gene: .; CDR3 DNA: TGTGCCAGCGGCTATTGGGGGGCTTCGTACAATGAGCAGTTCTTC; CDR3 protein: CASGYWGASYNEQFF
CDR3 length: 16; clone size: once; J gene: TRBJ2-3; V gene: TRBV27; D gene: TRBD1; CDR3 DNA: TGTGCCAGCAGTTTTGGACAGGGGGTTAGCACAGATACGCAGTATTTT; CDR3 protein: CASSFGQGVSTDTQYF
CDR3 length: 17; clone size: .; J gene: TRBJ2-3; V gene: TRBV29-1; D gene: TRBD1; CDR3 DNA: TGCAGCGTTGAAGACCTACAGGGGGCTCGGGGCACAGATACGCAGTATTTT; CDR3 protein: CSVEDLQGARGTDTQYF
CDR3 length: 12; clone size: .; J gene: TRBJ1-1; V gene: TRBV10-3; D gene: .; CDR3 DNA: TGTGCCATCAGTGGTGCGGGGACTGAAGCTTTCTTT; CDR3 protein: CAISGAGTEAFF
CDR3 length: 16; clone size: .; J gene: TRBJ2-1; V gene: TRBV10-3; D gene: .; CDR3 DNA: TGTGCCATCAGTGACTCGGTAATATCTAAGAAAAATGAGCAGTTCTTC; CDR3 protein: CAISDSVISKKNEQFF
CDR3 length: 12; clone size: .; J gene: TRBJ1-4; V gene: TRBV7-2; D gene: .; CDR3 DNA: TGTGCCAGCAGCGACACTAATGAAAAACTGTTTTTT; CDR3 protein: CASSDTNEKLFF
CDR3 length: 14; clone size: .; J gene: TRBJ2-2; V gene: TRBV25-1; D gene: .; CDR3 DNA: TGTGCCAGCAGTGACTCCCACAGGGTCCGGGAGCTGTTTTTT; CDR3 protein: CASSDSHRVRELFF
CDR3 length: 15; clone size: .; J gene: TRBJ1-1; V gene: TRBV19; D gene: .; CDR3 DNA: TGTGCCAGTAGTTCCCCTTCGGGGGAGACCACTGAAGCTTTCTTT; CDR3 protein: CASSSPSGETTEAFF